The clone carrying this T cell receptor (beta chain) was seen at least ten times. The data belong to a study of T cells of healthy individuals. Using its own MiXCR run on the 5' RACE reads, TCRdb lists one record per CDR3 protein. The sample has around 63,000 distinct CDR3 sequences, around 15% seen once. The V gene lost 3 bases and the J gene lost 2 bases, with 14 bases spanning the gap. The CDR3 contains 15 residues. V gene TRBV12-3 or TRBV12-4 combines with J gene TRBJ2-7; unclear D gene. The sequence derives from a human donor in good health. This chain's CDR3 is CASSFQWEAPYEQYF. The CDR3 region has the DNA TGTGCCAGCAGTTTTCAGTGGGAAGCCCCCTACGAGCAGTACTTC.